These 11 T cell receptor beta chains were all obtained from the same sample, sequenced in a study of cytomegalovirus exposure and HLA in healthy donors. PCR involved 60 Vbeta and 13 Jbeta primers. This table comes from immunoSEQ multiplex PCR, and its TCRdb copy is limited to in-frame clones, with some not included. Of fewer than 110,000 clones in the sample, around 76% were seen once. Material: PBMCs. The source of these receptors is a man between 25 and 39 years old in good health and CMV-seropositive.

This clone was seen a few times. This sequence joins TRBV5-1 and TRBJ1-1; perhaps TRBD1 as D (6 bases). With 0 bases removed from V and 11 bases from J, the gap between germline ends came to 14 bases. The CDR3 totals 13 residues. CDR1 and CDR2 (germline): SGHRS, YFSETQ. The CDR3 here is CASSLEGQRGAFF. CDR3 DNA: TGCGCCAGCAGCTTGGAGGGGCAAAGGGGGGCTTTCTTT.

This chain uses TRBV6-6 with TRBJ1-1; perhaps TRBD1 as D (6 bases). CDR3 size: 14 residues. V was trimmed by 5 bases and J by 4 bases, leaving 14 bases between them. Germline V gene sequence: CDR1 MNHNY, CDR2 SVGAGI (reference sequence). The CDR3 here is CASSAQGWGTEAFF. The CDR3 nucleotides are TGTGCCAGCAGTGCCCAGGGGTGGGGCACTGAAGCTTTCTTT.

The CDR3 region is CASSLAGGSGGFANEQFF. The CDR3 nucleotides read TGTGCCAGCAGCTTAGCTGGGGGAAGCGGGGGGTTTGCCAATGAGCAGTTCTTC. This chain links TRBV7-8 with TRBJ2-1, with 9 positions matching TRBD2. The junction had 12 bases not matched to a gene; V was cut back by 0 bases and J by 6 bases. CDR1 and CDR2 (germline): SGHVS, FQNEAQ. The CDR3 sequence is 18 residues long. Supplemented by reference TRBV7-8 and TRBJ2-1, the full variable domain reads GAGVSQSPRYKVAKRGQDVALRCDPISGHVSLFWYQQALGQGPEFLTYFQNEAQLDKSGLPSDRFFAERPEGSVSTLKIQRTQQEDSAVYLCASSLAGGSGGFANEQFFGPGTRLTVL.

This chain links TRBV2 with TRBJ2-5; 8 nucleotides agree with TRBD1. Germline-derived CDR1 and CDR2 are SNHLY and FYNNEI. J gave up 0 bases and V 6 bases, and 6 bases lay outside the gene matches. The CDR3 is made up of 15 amino acids. The CDR3 reads CASRRTGRYQETQYF. The CDR3 DNA follows: TGTGCCAGCAGACGGACAGGGAGGTACCAAGAGACCCAGTACTTC. The full variable domain, with the rest looked up from reference TRBV2 and TRBJ2-5, is EPEVTQTPSHQVTQMGQEVILRCVPISNHLYFYWYRQILGQKVEFLVSFYNNEISEKSEIFDDQFSVERPDGSNFTLKIRSTKLEDSAMYFCASRRTGRYQETQYFGPGTRLLVL.

This clone has just a few counts. An end of the junction differs from the germline gene, which may be a read error. The sample holds other DNA sequences that translate to the same CDR3. The chain employs TRBV6-1 and TRBJ1-1, with TRBD1 as a possible D gene (5 bases). This CDR3 contains 13 residues. Germline CDR1 reads MNHNS; CDR2 reads SASEGT. CDR3 loop: CASSEAQEPRCTF. CDR3 sequence (DNA): TGTGCCAGCAGTGAAGCACAGGAGCCACGCTGCACCTTT.

This chain links TRBV20-1 with TRBJ2-3, with D hard to call. Between the trimmed V and J ends, which lost 6 bases and 3 bases, there was a span of 7 bases. The germline V gene has CDR1 DFQATT and CDR2 SNEGSKA (reference sequence). The CDR3 length is 11 residues. The CDR3 sequence: CSAKTTDTQYF. CDR3 sequence (DNA): TGCAGTGCCAAAACTACAGATACGCAGTATTTT.

The V gene is TRBV7-6, the J gene TRBJ2-7; D may be TRBD1 (6 bases). The CDR3 extends over 12 amino acids. Germline V CDR1 and CDR2: SGHVS, FNYEAQ. V lost 6 bases, J lost 6 bases, and 12 bases lay in between. CDR3 residues: CASSGGGREQYF. Here the CDR3 DNA reads TGTGCCAGCAGTGGTGGGGGCCGCGAGCAGTACTTC.

The chain combines TRBV19 with TRBJ2-7; TRBD1 agrees at 8 bases. Germline-derived CDR1 and CDR2 are LNHDA and SQIVND (reference sequence). Trimming at V came to 3 bases and at J to 5 bases, leaving 9 bases not matched to a gene. This CDR3 is built from 15 residues. CDR3 sequence reads: CASSIWGQAPNEQYF. CDR3 sequence (DNA): TGTGCCAGTAGTATTTGGGGACAGGCCCCTAACGAGCAGTACTTC.

The chain joins TRBV4-2 to TRBJ2-1; 11 nucleotides align to TRBD1. CDR3 length: 17 residues. CDR1 is LGHNA and CDR2 is YNFKEQ in the germline V gene. V shed 1 base, J shed 9 bases, and the junction held 11 bases outside the gene matches. The CDR3 DNA sequence: TGTGCCAGCAGCCAAGTGCCCGGACAGGGGGCGCCTCCTGAGCAGTTCTTC. As protein: CASSQVPGQGAPPEQFF.

The CDR3 DNA reads as TGCGCCAGCAGCCAAGGGGGAGACACAGTCTATAGCAATCAGCCCCAGCATTTT. Its translation is CASSQGGDTVYSNQPQHF. The J gene is TRBJ1-5, the V gene TRBV4-1; D unclear. Germline V CDR1 and CDR2: MGHRA, YSYEKL. The V gene lost 1 base and the J gene lost 0 bases, with 16 bases spanning the gap. This CDR3 contains 18 residues.

The chain joins TRBV6-5 to TRBJ1-1; 8 nucleotides align to TRBD1. The CDR3 totals 14 residues. The J segment lost 6 bases and the V segment lost 6 bases, leaving 9 bases of the junction unmatched. Germline CDR1 reads MNHEY; CDR2 reads SVGAGI. CDR3 sequence reads: CASRGQVSPPEAFF. The CDR3 nucleotides read TGTGCCAGCAGGGGACAGGTGTCGCCACCTGAAGCTTTCTTT.